This entry lists 17 T cell receptor beta chains sequenced from one sample in a study of shared clonotypes between healthy human individuals. Sequencing was performed with immunoSEQ multiplex PCR; in TCRdb, only in-frame clones are kept and a portion is missing. Seen here are roughly 2.2 million clones, 85% to 95% observed once, and the top ten hold approximately 0.39%. The sample comprised naive CD4+ T cells from PBMCs. Stated subset: CD45RA+ positively selected. These receptors came from a man between 18 and 35 years old in good health. Some clones in this sample may be carry-over from other donors' samples.

Points on this clone: The same CDR3 also results from other DNA sequences found in this sample. The rearrangement uses TRBV2 and TRBJ1-5; 9 nucleotides match TRBD1. Per the germline V gene, CDR1 is SNHLY and CDR2 is FYNNEI. CDR3 length equals 14 residues. V dropped 4 bases and J dropped 5; count of bases not matched to a gene: 3. The CDR3: CASSGTGEYQPQHF. CDR3 DNA sequence: TGTGCCAGCAGTGGGACAGGGGAATATCAGCCCCAGCATTTT.

This clone came up once. The chain joins TRBV25-1 to TRBJ1-4; no firm D call. The CDR3 totals 14 residues. Germline V gene data show CDR1 as MGHDK and CDR2 as SYGVNS. V lost 6 bases and J 8 bases, leaving 16 bases between the germline ends. The CDR3 bases are TGTGCCAGCAGCTACGGCGAGGTTGGGGAAAAACTGTTTTTT. Encoded protein: CASSYGEVGEKLFF.

This chain joins TRBV6-4 and TRBJ2-1, with TRBD2 matching 8 bases. Germline lookup yields CDR1 MRHNA and CDR2 SNTAGT. V was clipped by 8 bases and J by 7 bases; unmatched bases: 7. CDR3 length: 13 residues. The DNA of the CDR3 is TGTGCCAGCTCGGGACTAGATAGGAATGAGCAGTTCTTC. Its translation: CASSGLDRNEQFF.

The chain has TRBV7-3 and TRBJ2-1; 8 bases are shared with TRBD2. The CDR3 contains 13 residues. Germline CDR1 is SGHTA and CDR2 is FQGTGA. J was trimmed by 7 bases and V by 4 bases; bases with no gene match: 3. The CDR3, as DNA: TGTGCCAGCAGCTCAGCGGGAGTAAATGAGCAGTTCTTC. Amino acid sequence: CASSSAGVNEQFF.

The chain couples TRBV15 to TRBJ1-6; D call uncertain. V shed 0 bases and J shed 0 bases, with 12 bases lying between them. This CDR3 is 18 amino acids long. Germline V gene sequence: CDR1 LNHNV, CDR2 YYDKDF (reference sequence). CDR3 sequence reads: CATSRDKVRSSYNSPLHF. The CDR3 DNA follows: TGTGCCACCAGCAGAGATAAGGTCAGGAGCTCCTATAATTCACCCCTCCACTTT.

A word on this clone: One end of the junction is discordant with germline, which a read error may explain. The V call is TRBV14, the J call TRBJ1-1, with unresolved D. CDR1 and CDR2 (germline): SGHDN, FVKESK. There are 12 residues in the CDR3. The CDR3 here is CASQFGYAGKVF. CDR3 DNA: TGTGCCAGTCAATTTGGTTACGCCGGGAAGGTCTTT.

The chain recombines TRBV19 with TRBJ1-1; 9 bases are shared with TRBD1. Germline assignment: CDR1 LNHDA and CDR2 SQIVND (reference sequence). J gave up 7 bases and V 6 bases, and 9 bases lay outside the gene matches. This CDR3 contains 14 residues. The CDR3 coding sequence is TGTGCCAGTAGCCGGGACAGGGACCGTTTTGAAGCTTTCTTT. Protein product: CASSRDRDRFEAFF. Combining the CDR3 with reference TRBV19 and TRBJ1-1 gives the whole variable domain DGGITQSPKYLFRKEGQNVTLSCEQNLNHDAMYWYRQDPGQGLRLIYYSQIVNDFQKGDIAEGYSVSREKKESFPLTVTSAQKNPTAFYLCASSRDRDRFEAFFGQGTRLTVV.

This clone was counted only a few times. The chain uses TRBV11-2 and TRBJ1-2, with TRBD1 identical over 8 bases. After removal of 3 bases from V and 7 bases from J, the junction contained 1 base not matched to a gene. Germline lookup yields CDR1 SGHAT and CDR2 FQNNGV. CDR3 length: 12 residues. The CDR3 sequence is CASSFDRGGYTF. Here the CDR3 DNA reads TGTGCCAGCAGCTTCGACAGGGGTGGCTACACCTTC.

Concerning this clone itself: The sample has other DNA sequences that encode this CDR3 too. This chain connects TRBV5-1 to TRBJ2-3; 7 nucleotides agree with TRBD1. Germline values: CDR1 SGHRS, CDR2 YFSETQ. The junction had 4 bases not matched to a gene; V was cut back by 0 bases and J by 6 bases. This CDR3 contains 14 residues. CDR3 bases: TGCGCCAGCAGCTTGGGAGGCAGGGGGGATACGCAGTATTTT. As protein: CASSLGGRGDTQYF.

The chain has TRBV6-5 and TRBJ2-3; the match to TRBD2 covers 9 bases. The CDR3 has 16 residues. Germline assignment: CDR1 MNHEY and CDR2 SVGAGI. The trim removed 2 bases at V and 5 bases at J, leaving 8 bases unmatched. The CDR3 bases are TGTGCCAGCAGTTACCGACCTGAGACTAGCGGAGATACGCAGTATTTT. Amino acids: CASSYRPETSGDTQYF.

This chain uses TRBV7-9 with TRBJ2-1; D is unresolved. The CDR3 runs to 17 residues. The germline CDR1 and CDR2 sequences are SEHNR and FQNEAQ (reference sequence). Deletions cut 2 bases from V and 7 bases from J, with 21 bases between. CDR3 residues: CASSLFALDPTRNEQFF. The CDR3 DNA reads TGTGCCAGCAGCTTATTTGCCCTGGACCCCACGAGGAATGAGCAGTTCTTC.

The chain uses TRBV7-9 and TRBJ2-5; D call uncertain. The J call may be mistaken, given a closer DNA end match to TRBJ2-7. This CDR3 region has 14 residues. Germline V lookup: CDR1 SEHNR, CDR2 FQNEAQ (reference sequence). The CDR3 DNA reads TGTGCCAGCAGCCCATCGTACAGTCCCTACGAGCAGTACTTC. Its protein product is CASSPSYSPYEQYF.

The rearrangement uses TRBV7-3 and TRBJ2-1; TRBD2 matches 8 bases. Per germline, CDR1 SGHTA and CDR2 FQGTGA. V gave up 2 bases and J gave up 13 bases; unmatched junction bases: 10. The length of the CDR3 is 14 residues. The CDR3 DNA reads as TGTGCCAGCAGCTTAGGCCTAGCGGGCGACCAACAGTTCTTC. This encodes CASSLGLAGDQQFF.

This clone was observed once. V gene TRBV7-2 combines with J gene TRBJ2-1; 13 bases match TRBD2. CDR1 SGHTA and CDR2 FQGNSA come from the germline V gene. This CDR3 is built from 16 residues. Trimming took 6 bases from V and 5 from J; bases not matched to a gene: 7. The CDR3 spells CASRSRLAGGNNEQFF. CDR3 in DNA: TGTGCCAGCAGATCAAGACTAGCGGGAGGTAACAATGAGCAGTTCTTC. Full variable domain (missing parts from reference TRBV7-2 and TRBJ2-1): GAGVSQSPSNKVTEKGKDVELRCDPISGHTALYWYRQSLGQGLEFLIYFQGNSAPDKSGLPSDRFSAERTGGSVSTLTIQRTQQEDSAVYLCASRSRLAGGNNEQFFGPGTRLTVL.

This chain connects TRBV25-1 to TRBJ1-2; no definite D call. Between the trimmed V and J ends, which lost 1 base and 2 bases, there was a span of 11 bases. The V gene's germline CDR1 is MGHDK and CDR2 SYGVNS. This CDR3 region has 15 residues. The CDR3: CASSESTVLNYGYTF. As DNA, the CDR3 is TGTGCCAGCAGTGAATCCACAGTGTTAAACTATGGCTACACCTTC.

The chain uses TRBV5-1 and TRBJ2-1; 8 bases are shared with TRBD1. CDR3 length: 14 amino acids. Germline V gene lookup returns CDR1 SGHRS and CDR2 YFSETQ. V lost 5 bases and J lost 4; bases outside the gene matches: 5. CDR3 sequence reads: CASSSTGAYNEQFF. The DNA for the CDR3 is TGCGCCAGCAGTTCGACAGGGGCGTACAATGAGCAGTTCTTC.

As DNA, the CDR3 is TGTGCCAGCAGCTCTGGACAGGGCGGGGAGACCCAGTACTTC. This encodes CASSSGQGGETQYF. The rearrangement joins TRBV5-4 to TRBJ2-5; 8 nucleotides line up with TRBD1. The trim removed 3 bases at V and 5 bases at J, leaving 6 bases unmatched. This CDR3 comprises 14 residues. Germline-derived CDR1 and CDR2 are SGHNT and YYREEE (reference sequence).